A selection of T cell receptor beta chains follows, all from one sample in a study of blood T cell repertoires in COVID-19. Sequencing was performed with immunoSEQ multiplex PCR; in TCRdb, only in-frame clones are kept and a portion is missing. The table has 330,000 or so clones, roughly 90% seen once. Input material: peripheral blood. These receptors all stem from a man aged 25-45 years with COVID-19, enrolled during active disease. The CDR3 runs from the conserved cysteine through the conserved F or W. The D gene is left open where the match is weak.

v_call: TRBV28; d_call: NA; cdr3_aa: CASSSHPLQGSDQPQHF
v_call: TRBV5-4; d_call: NA; cdr3_aa: CASSLEGDTDTQYF
v_call: TRBV6-5; d_call: TRBD1; cdr3_aa: CASSYLGGQDEQFF
v_call: TRBV5-1; d_call: TRBD1; cdr3_aa: CASSPPEQTGGETQYF
v_call: TRBV27; d_call: NA; cdr3_aa: CASSFGQPYGYTF
v_call: TRBV28; d_call: TRBD1; cdr3_aa: CASSLWTGRQTQYF
v_call: TRBV10-3; d_call: NA; cdr3_aa: CAIKRDEGGSQAFF
v_call: TRBV5-6; d_call: NA; cdr3_aa: CASSLAGGRVYEQYF
v_call: TRBV21-1; d_call: NA; cdr3_aa: CASTQGRGFIGQGRSNQPQHF
v_call: TRBV7-2; d_call: TRBD1; cdr3_aa: CASSPSDRTHATNEKLFF
v_call: TRBV7-2; d_call: NA; cdr3_aa: CASSFPRDFTEAFF
v_call: TRBV7-9; d_call: TRBD2; cdr3_aa: CASSSPGLAGGDTQYF
v_call: TRBV5-1; d_call: TRBD1; cdr3_aa: CASSWGQGLEPQHF
v_call: TRBV7-3; d_call: TRBD2; cdr3_aa: CASSLLAGSLNEQFF
v_call: TRBV28; d_call: TRBD1; cdr3_aa: CASSLPPGQGAETQYF
v_call: TRBV29-1; d_call: NA; cdr3_aa: CSVAKLTANNEQFF
v_call: TRBV21-1; d_call: NA; cdr3_aa: CASSKAQRGVTYNEQFF
v_call: TRBV18; d_call: NA; cdr3_aa: CASSPDSLKPFGNEQFF
v_call: TRBV19; d_call: TRBD1; cdr3_aa: CASSISDRGNSPLHF
v_call: TRBV19; d_call: TRBD2; cdr3_aa: CASSIRPPLRSSGSSYNEQFF
v_call: TRBV4-1; d_call: TRBD1; cdr3_aa: CASSLDRDYGYTF
v_call: TRBV24-1; d_call: NA; cdr3_aa: CATSDGADRNGYTF
v_call: TRBV5-5; d_call: NA; cdr3_aa: CASSPAGVRETQYF
v_call: TRBV27; d_call: NA; cdr3_aa: CASSVVGGVGTDTQYF
v_call: TRBV29-1; d_call: TRBD1; cdr3_aa: CSAEGRGNSDTQYF
v_call: TRBV11-3; d_call: TRBD1; cdr3_aa: CASSPRQGVAGELFF
v_call: TRBV19; d_call: NA; cdr3_aa: CASSIAGGPQPQHF
v_call: TRBV19; d_call: TRBD2; cdr3_aa: CASSQGGGNTFNEQFF
v_call: TRBV5-6; d_call: NA; cdr3_aa: CASSLVRGYTEAFF
v_call: TRBV7-2; d_call: TRBD2; cdr3_aa: CASSLMRTSEFTDTQYF
v_call: TRBV7-3; d_call: NA; cdr3_aa: CASSLTGNEQFF
v_call: TRBV14; d_call: TRBD2; cdr3_aa: CASSQKGVSGRAREQFF
v_call: TRBV12-5; d_call: NA; cdr3_aa: CASVPDREVAGDGTQYF